These 25 T cell receptor beta chains came from one sample sequenced in a study of persistence of HIV-infected CD4 T cells (dated by TCRdb to 2018 to 2020). Antigens of these TCRs are unknown. This sample's treatment or condition label indicates: suppressive antiretroviral therapy. A pool of overlapping 15-mer peptides from HIV-1 Gag, at 1 ug per peptide per mL, was used to stimulate the cells. Memory populations depleted of antigen-responding cells were obtained by sorting nonresponding CD40L-negative CD69-negative CD45RO-high memory CD4+ T cells. The immunoSEQ hsTCRB assay version 4, run in survey mode, was used to sequence TCRbeta repertoires from genomic DNA. TCRdb re-hosts the immuneACCESS table, in-frame sequences only. Its copies lack some clones; in the studies checked, an unresolved V gene accounts for under half of them, and the cause for the rest is not known. The sample records over 60,000 clones, about 81% of which are singletons. The ten largest clones represent 1.5% to 2% of the sample.

This material consisted of CD4+ T cells sorted from PBMCs after approximately 19-hour stimulation, taken from a patient who received antiretroviral therapy. The sample's cell subset or site label is to be understood as: CD40L-CD69- CD45RO-high memory CD4 T cells not responding to Gag peptides. The receptors shown here come from an adult man with HIV who was CMV-seropositive.

This clone was counted a few times. CDR3 in DNA: TGTGCCAGCGGGCTTACAGGGAGCTGGACCGGGGAGCTGTTTTTT. Protein product: CASGLTGSWTGELFF. The chain joins TRBV7-2 to TRBJ2-2; tentative D call: TRBD1 (6 bases). The length of the CDR3 is 15 residues. The germline gives CDR1 SGHTA, CDR2 FQGNSA. V lost 8 bases to trimming and J lost 5 bases, with 18 bases between them.

This chain links TRBV18 with TRBJ1-2; 10 bases line up with TRBD1. The V gene end was trimmed by 5 bases and the J gene end by 6 bases; junction bases not matched to a gene: 3. Germline values: CDR1 KGHSH, CDR2 LQKENI. The CDR3 is 13 amino acids. This CDR3 is CASSSGQGNGYTF. In nucleotides, the CDR3 is TGTGCCAGCTCATCGGGACAGGGGAATGGCTACACCTTC.

The chain employs TRBV21-1 and TRBJ2-2. TRBV21-1 is given as a pseudogene. This CDR3 has 18 residues. CDR3 coding DNA: TGTGCCAGCAGCAAACAAGTGGGGGATTATCGTGACACCGGGGAGCTGTTTTTT. Its protein is CASSKQVGDYRDTGELFF.

The count of this clone is one. This rearrangement joins TRBV6-4 to TRBJ2-7; a possible D gene is TRBD1 (6 bases). CDR3 size: 13 residues. Trimming pared 4 bases from V and 5 bases from J, leaving 12 bases between. Germline values: CDR1 MRHNA, CDR2 SNTAGT. CDR3 residues: CASSGGRGHEQYF. Here the CDR3 DNA reads TGTGCCAGCAGTGGTGGCAGGGGCCACGAGCAGTACTTC.

This clone was seen a handful of times. The rearrangement uses TRBV29-1 and TRBJ1-2; 10 bases match TRBD1. Germline V gives CDR1 SQVTM, CDR2 ANQGSEA. The CDR3 spans 12 residues. J was trimmed by 8 bases and V by 6 bases; bases with no gene match: 6. Written as DNA, the CDR3 is TGCAGCGTAATGGACAGGGGGAAGGGCTACACCTTC. As protein: CSVMDRGKGYTF.

CDR3 region: CASRLTRSSAQDTQYF. CDR3 bases: TGTGCCAGCAGGTTGACAAGATCATCAGCACAAGATACGCAGTATTTT. V gene TRBV7-2 combines with J gene TRBJ2-3; no clear D gene. CDR3 length equals 16 residues. V shed 6 bases and J shed 5 bases, with 21 bases lying between them. Germline assignment: CDR1 SGHTA and CDR2 FQGNSA.

V is TRBV4-2 and J is TRBJ2-2; 8 bases line up with TRBD2. CDR3 length: 16 residues. Germline values: CDR1 LGHNA, CDR2 YNFKEQ. V was clipped by 7 bases and J by 2 bases; unmatched bases: 9. The CDR3 DNA reads as TGTGCCAGCACCACCGGGGGGGGAGGAAACACCGGGGAGCTGTTTTTT. Its protein is CASTTGGGGNTGELFF.

The chain employs TRBV15 and TRBJ1-1; maybe TRBD1 (5 bases). Trimming removed 1 base at V and 5 bases at J, with 14 bases between. The CDR3 consists of 15 residues. The germline V gene has CDR1 LNHNV and CDR2 YYDKDF (reference sequence). The CDR3 bases are TGTGCCACCAGCAGAGGACACTCTCGGGGGACTGAAGCTTTCTTT. Translating gives CATSRGHSRGTEAFF.

This clone was observed a single time. The chain employs TRBV10-3 and TRBJ1-1; a weak D match, TRBD1 (5 bases). The CDR3 totals 14 residues. Trimming left V 3 bases short and J 1 base short, with 9 bases between. Germline V CDR1 and CDR2: ENHRY, SYGVKD. CDR3 region: CAISDEGRNTEAFF. The DNA of the CDR3 is TGTGCCATCAGTGATGAGGGGAGGAACACTGAAGCTTTCTTT.

This clone was picked up a small number of times. DNA for the CDR3: TGCGCCAGCAGTTTAGGGGTTGGCTCTGGAAACACCATATATTTT. Its translation is CASSLGVGSGNTIYF. The rearrangement uses TRBV5-1 and TRBJ1-3; TRBD1 is a possible D gene (5 bases). Trimming took 5 bases from V and 0 from J, leaving 12 bases between them. The germline V gene encodes CDR1 SGHRS and CDR2 YFSETQ. This CDR3 has 15 residues.

This sequence joins TRBV7-8 and TRBJ2-7; D remains unclear. CDR1 and CDR2 (germline): SGHVS, FQNEAQ. V lost 1 base to trimming and J lost 0 bases, with 13 bases between them. This CDR3 is 16 amino acids long. The DNA of the CDR3 is TGTGCCAGCAGCTTAGGAGGCCAACGAAGCTCCTACGAGCAGTACTTC. Translation: CASSLGGQRSSYEQYF. Filled out from reference TRBV7-8 and TRBJ2-7, the complete variable domain reads GAGVSQSPRYKVAKRGQDVALRCDPISGHVSLFWYQQALGQGPEFLTYFQNEAQLDKSGLPSDRFFAERPEGSVSTLKIQRTQQEDSAVYLCASSLGGQRSSYEQYFGPGTRLTVT.

This clone was detected a few times. The chain couples TRBV12-3 or TRBV12-4 to TRBJ1-1; D possibly corresponds to TRBD1 (6 bases). The CDR3 consists of 13 residues. Trimming removed 6 bases at V and 7 bases at J, with 15 bases between. The CDR3 DNA sequence: TGTGCCAGCAGGTTACAGGGATTTGGTGAAGCTTTCTTT. Translated: CASRLQGFGEAFF.

The rearrangement links TRBV2 to TRBJ2-2; D remains ambiguous. This CDR3 contains 14 residues. Germline lookup yields CDR1 SNHLY and CDR2 FYNNEI. Trimming took off 4 bases at V and 2 bases at J, with 8 bases between the two ends. CDR3 sequence: CASSVEINTGELFF. CDR3 in DNA: TGTGCCAGCAGTGTGGAAATAAACACCGGGGAGCTGTTTTTT.

This chain joins TRBV7-9 and TRBJ2-3; TRBD2 might be the D (6 bases). Germline assignment: CDR1 SEHNR and CDR2 FQNEAQ (reference sequence). This CDR3 spans 14 amino acids. V was shortened by 4 bases and J by 2 bases, with 10 bases between the two germline ends. The CDR3 spells CASSWGVTTDTQYF. The CDR3 DNA reads TGTGCCAGCAGCTGGGGGGTCACCACAGATACGCAGTATTTT.

The chain is built from TRBV10-1 and TRBJ2-3; 10 bases are a match to TRBD1. This CDR3 comprises 14 residues. CDR1 is WNHNN and CDR2 is SYGVQD in the germline V gene (reference sequence). Trimming cost V 6 bases and J 5 bases; bases outside gene matches: 5. The CDR3 is CASSGTGEQDTQYF. CDR3 DNA sequence: TGCGCCAGCAGCGGGACAGGGGAGCAAGATACGCAGTATTTT.

The V call is TRBV6-6, the J call TRBJ1-1, with D unresolved. V was trimmed by 2 bases and J by 2 bases, leaving 9 bases between them. The CDR3 contains 14 residues. Germline V gene lookup returns CDR1 MNHNY and CDR2 SVGAGI (reference sequence). DNA of the CDR3: TGTGCCAGCAGTTACAATGGTGACAACACTGAAGCTTTCTTT. As protein: CASSYNGDNTEAFF.

The CDR3 loop is CASSSGAGGYTF. The CDR3 DNA reads TGTGCCAGCAGCTCCGGGGCGGGCGGCTACACCTTC. This chain connects TRBV5-6 to TRBJ1-2; D is possibly TRBD1 (5 bases). Germline V gene lookup returns CDR1 SGHDT and CDR2 YYEEEE. The CDR3 totals 12 residues. The germline V and J ends were trimmed by 3 bases and 8 bases, with 11 bases remaining between them. Looking up the rest from reference TRBV5-6 and TRBJ1-2 gives the full variable domain: DAGVTQSPTHLIKTRGQQVTLRCSPKSGHDTVSWYQQALGQGPQFIFQYYEEEERQRGNFPDRFSGHQFPNYSSELNVNALLLGDSALYLCASSSGAGGYTFGSGTRLTVV.

This sequence joins TRBV6-6 and TRBJ1-2; unclear D gene. V was cut by 2 bases and J by 4 bases, with 14 bases left in between. Germline V gene lookup returns CDR1 MNHNY and CDR2 SVGAGI (reference sequence). The CDR3 length is 15 residues. CDR3 amino acids: CASSYGSQRGYGYTF. The DNA for the CDR3 is TGTGCCAGCAGTTACGGTTCGCAACGAGGCTATGGCTACACCTTC.

The chain carries TRBV7-9 and TRBJ2-4; tentative D call: TRBD2 (5 bases). The ends were cut back, 4 bases at V and 6 bases at J, with 28 bases in the middle. The CDR3 loop spans 19 amino acids. The germline V gene has CDR1 SEHNR and CDR2 FQNEAQ (reference sequence). The CDR3 loop is CASSSGVSSTHARGNIQYF. The CDR3 DNA is TGTGCCAGCAGCTCCGGCGTCAGCTCTACCCATGCACGGGGAAACATTCAGTACTTC.

The chain has TRBV6-5 and TRBJ1-6, with D uncertain. Germline CDR1 reads MNHEY; CDR2 reads SVGAGI. The CDR3 has 15 residues. The V end was cut by 6 bases, the J end by 6 bases, with 15 bases between. This CDR3 is CASSPGRTFNSPLHF. The CDR3 nucleotides are TGTGCCAGCAGCCCCGGACGGACTTTTAATTCACCCCTCCACTTT.

The genes are TRBV11-2 and TRBJ2-1; 15 nucleotides align to TRBD2. There are 16 residues in the CDR3. Germline V lookup: CDR1 SGHAT, CDR2 FQNNGV. Trimming at V came to 4 bases and at J to 9 bases, leaving 7 bases not matched to a gene. The CDR3, as DNA: TGTGCCAGCAGCTCCTGGACTAGCGGGGGGGCAATTGAGCAGTTCTTC. It codes for CASSSWTSGGAIEQFF.

The chain combines TRBV6-6 with TRBJ1-6, with 7 bases matching TRBD1. This CDR3 has 15 residues. From germline, CDR1 is MNHNY and CDR2 SVGAGI (reference sequence). V was clipped by 8 bases and J by 4 bases; unmatched bases: 8. This CDR3 reads CASLSGTVYNSPLHF. DNA for the CDR3: TGTGCCAGCCTCTCCGGGACAGTTTATAATTCACCCCTCCACTTT.

This clone was detected only a few times. The V and J genes are TRBV20-1 and TRBJ2-7, with D unclear. Trimming removed 2 bases at V and 1 base at J, with 3 bases between. The germline CDR1 and CDR2 sequences are DFQATT and SNEGSKA (reference sequence). This CDR3 is 11 amino acids long. The CDR3 coding sequence is TGCAGTGCTAGAAAATCCTACGAGCAGTACTTC. It translates to CSARKSYEQYF.

The chain employs TRBV7-9 and TRBJ1-1; D gene unclear. CDR3 length equals 14 residues. CDR1 is SEHNR and CDR2 is FQNEAQ in the germline V gene (reference sequence). Trimming removed 0 bases at V and 3 bases at J, with 8 bases between. CDR3 protein: CASSLAGRYTEAFF. CDR3 bases: TGTGCCAGCAGCTTAGCGGGCCGTTACACTGAAGCTTTCTTT.

As regards this clone: Relative to the germline gene, one junction end is altered; a read error may explain this. The chain couples TRBV5-6 to TRBJ2-7; D is ambiguous. CDR1 is SGHDT and CDR2 is YYEEEE in the germline V gene. The CDR3 has 15 amino acids. The DNA for the CDR3 is TGTGCCAGCAACTTGATAGACCGGATATCCTACGAGCAGTACTTC. This encodes CASNLIDRISYEQYF.